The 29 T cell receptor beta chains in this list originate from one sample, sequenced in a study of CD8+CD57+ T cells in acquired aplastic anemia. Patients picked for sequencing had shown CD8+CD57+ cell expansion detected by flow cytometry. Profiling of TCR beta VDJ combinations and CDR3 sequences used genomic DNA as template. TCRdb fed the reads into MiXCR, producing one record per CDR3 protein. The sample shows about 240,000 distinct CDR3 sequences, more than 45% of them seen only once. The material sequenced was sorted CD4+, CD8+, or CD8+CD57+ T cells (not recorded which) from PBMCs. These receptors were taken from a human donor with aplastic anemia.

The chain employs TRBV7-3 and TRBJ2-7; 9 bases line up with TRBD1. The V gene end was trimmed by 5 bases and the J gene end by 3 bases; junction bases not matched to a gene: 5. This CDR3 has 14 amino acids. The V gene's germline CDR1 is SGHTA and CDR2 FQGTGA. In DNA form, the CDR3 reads TGTGCCAGCAGCCGGGGACAGGGAATCTACGAGCAGTACTTC. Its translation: CASSRGQGIYEQYF.

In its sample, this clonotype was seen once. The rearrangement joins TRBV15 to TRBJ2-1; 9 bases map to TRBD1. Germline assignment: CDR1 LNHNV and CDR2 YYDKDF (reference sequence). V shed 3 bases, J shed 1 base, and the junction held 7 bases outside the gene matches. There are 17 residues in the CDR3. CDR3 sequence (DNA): TGTGCCACCAGCAGCCGTACAGGGGGCGGTTCCTACAATGAGCAGTTCTTC. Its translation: CATSSRTGGGSYNEQFF.

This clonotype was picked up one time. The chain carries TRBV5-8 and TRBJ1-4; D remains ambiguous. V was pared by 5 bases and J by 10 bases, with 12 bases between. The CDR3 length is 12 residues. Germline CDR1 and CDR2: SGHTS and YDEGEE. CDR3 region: CASSLEDGKLFF. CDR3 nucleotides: TGTGCCAGCAGTCTGGAGGACGGAAAACTGTTTTTT.

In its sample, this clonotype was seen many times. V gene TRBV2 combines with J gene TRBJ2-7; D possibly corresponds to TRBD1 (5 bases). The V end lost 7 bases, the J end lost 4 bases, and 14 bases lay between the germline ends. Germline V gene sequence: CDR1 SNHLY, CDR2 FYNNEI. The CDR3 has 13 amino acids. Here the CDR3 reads CASNNRPQYEQYF. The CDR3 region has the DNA TGTGCCAGCAACAACAGGCCCCAGTACGAGCAGTACTTC.

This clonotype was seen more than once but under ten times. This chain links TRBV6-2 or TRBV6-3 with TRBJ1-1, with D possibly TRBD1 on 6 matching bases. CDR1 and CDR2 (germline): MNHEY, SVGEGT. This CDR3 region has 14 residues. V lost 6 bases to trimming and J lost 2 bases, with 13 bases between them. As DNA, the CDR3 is TGTGCCAGCAGCGTTACAGGGCGCAACACTGAAGCTTTCTTT. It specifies CASSVTGRNTEAFF.

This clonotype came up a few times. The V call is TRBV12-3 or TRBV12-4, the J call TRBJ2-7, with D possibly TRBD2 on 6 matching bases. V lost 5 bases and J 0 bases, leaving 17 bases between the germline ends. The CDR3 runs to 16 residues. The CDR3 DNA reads TGTGCCAGCAGTCTCGAATCCCGGGGGAACTCCTACGAGCAGTACTTC. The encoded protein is CASSLESRGNSYEQYF.

CDR3 sequence: CASSPTSRRTDTQYF. The CDR3, as DNA: TGTGCCAGCAGCCCTACTAGCCGCCGCACAGATACGCAGTATTTT. The chain has TRBV5-4 and TRBJ2-3; TRBD2 is a possible D gene (6 bases). This CDR3 has 15 amino acids. V was pared by 4 bases and J by 1 base, with 13 bases between. Looked up from germline, CDR1 is SGHNT and CDR2 is YYREEE (reference sequence).

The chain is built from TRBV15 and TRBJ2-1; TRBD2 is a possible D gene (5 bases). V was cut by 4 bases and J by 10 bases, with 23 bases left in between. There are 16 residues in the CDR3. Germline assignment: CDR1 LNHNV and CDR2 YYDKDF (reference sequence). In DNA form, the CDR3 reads TGTGCCACCAGCATGAGGCGGTCCAGTTACGAGGGCGAGCAGTTCTTC. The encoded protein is CATSMRRSSYEGEQFF.

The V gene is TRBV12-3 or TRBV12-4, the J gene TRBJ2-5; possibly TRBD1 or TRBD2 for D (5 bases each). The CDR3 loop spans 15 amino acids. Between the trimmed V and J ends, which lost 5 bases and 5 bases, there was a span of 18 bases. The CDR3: CASSGTLSATETQYF. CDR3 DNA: TGTGCCAGCAGTGGGACCCTGTCAGCTACGGAGACCCAGTACTTC.

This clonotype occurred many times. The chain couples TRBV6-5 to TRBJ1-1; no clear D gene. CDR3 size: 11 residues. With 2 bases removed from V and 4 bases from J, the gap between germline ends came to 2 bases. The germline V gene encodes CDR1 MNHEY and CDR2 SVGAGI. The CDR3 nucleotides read TGTGCCAGCAGTTACGGCACTGAAGCTTTCTTT. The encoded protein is CASSYGTEAFF.

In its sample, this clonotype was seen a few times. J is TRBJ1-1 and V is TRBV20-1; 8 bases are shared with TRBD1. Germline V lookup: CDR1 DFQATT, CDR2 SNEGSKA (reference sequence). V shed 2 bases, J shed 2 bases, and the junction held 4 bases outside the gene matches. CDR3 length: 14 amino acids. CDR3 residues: CSARLTGVNTEAFF. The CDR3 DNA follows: TGCAGTGCTAGATTGACAGGGGTAAACACTGAAGCTTTCTTT.

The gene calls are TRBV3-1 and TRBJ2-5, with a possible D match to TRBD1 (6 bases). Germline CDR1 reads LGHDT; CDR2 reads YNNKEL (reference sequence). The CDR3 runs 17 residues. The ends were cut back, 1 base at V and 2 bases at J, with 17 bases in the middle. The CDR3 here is CASSQGVRGGWQETQYF. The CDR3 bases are TGTGCCAGCAGCCAAGGCGTCAGGGGCGGTTGGCAAGAGACCCAGTACTTC.

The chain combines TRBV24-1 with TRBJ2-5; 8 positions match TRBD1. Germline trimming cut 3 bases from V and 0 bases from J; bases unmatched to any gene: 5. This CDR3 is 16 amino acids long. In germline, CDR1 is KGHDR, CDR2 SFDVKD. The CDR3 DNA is TGTGCCACCAGTGATCCCGCGGGACAGGACCAAGAGACCCAGTACTTC. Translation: CATSDPAGQDQETQYF.

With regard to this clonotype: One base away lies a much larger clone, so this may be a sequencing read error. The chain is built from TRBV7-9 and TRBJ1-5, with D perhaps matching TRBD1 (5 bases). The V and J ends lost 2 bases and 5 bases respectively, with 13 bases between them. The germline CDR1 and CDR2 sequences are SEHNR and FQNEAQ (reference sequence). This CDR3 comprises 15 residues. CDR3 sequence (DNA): TGTGCCAGCAGCTTATCTATCTGGGACGATCAGCCCCAGCATTTT. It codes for CASSLSIWDDQPQHF.

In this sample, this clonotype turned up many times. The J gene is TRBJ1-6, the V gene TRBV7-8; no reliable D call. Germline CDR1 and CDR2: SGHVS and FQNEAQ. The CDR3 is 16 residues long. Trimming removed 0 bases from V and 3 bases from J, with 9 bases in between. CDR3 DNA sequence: TGTGCCAGCAGCTTAGCGGGCACCGGCTATAATTCACCCCTCCACTTT. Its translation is CASSLAGTGYNSPLHF.

The CDR3 DNA reads as TGTGCCAGTAGTTCGACAGATAGGGATGGCTACACCTTC. Translated, it gives CASSSTDRDGYTF. J is TRBJ1-2 and V is TRBV19, with D possibly matching TRBD1 (5 bases). This CDR3 region has 13 residues. V was cut by 5 bases and J by 6 bases, with 13 bases left in between. Germline CDR1 is LNHDA and CDR2 is SQIVND (reference sequence). The complete variable domain, with remaining parts taken from reference TRBV19 and TRBJ1-2, reads DGGITQSPKYLFRKEGQNVTLSCEQNLNHDAMYWYRQDPGQGLRLIYYSQIVNDFQKGDIAEGYSVSREKKESFPLTVTSAQKNPTAFYLCASSSTDRDGYTFGSGTRLTVV.

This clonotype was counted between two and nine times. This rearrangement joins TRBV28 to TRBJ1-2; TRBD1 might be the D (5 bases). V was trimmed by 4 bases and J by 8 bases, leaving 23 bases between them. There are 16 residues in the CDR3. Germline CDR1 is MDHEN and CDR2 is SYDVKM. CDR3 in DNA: TGTGCCAGCAGTTCAATCAAACCAGCGGGGGAAGGGGGCTACACCTTC. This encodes CASSSIKPAGEGGYTF.

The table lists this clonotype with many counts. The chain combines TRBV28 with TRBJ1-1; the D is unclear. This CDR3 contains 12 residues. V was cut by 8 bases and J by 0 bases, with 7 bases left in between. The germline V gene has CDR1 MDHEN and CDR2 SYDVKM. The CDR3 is CASRDMNTEAFF. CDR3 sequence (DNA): TGTGCCAGCCGTGACATGAACACTGAAGCTTTCTTT.

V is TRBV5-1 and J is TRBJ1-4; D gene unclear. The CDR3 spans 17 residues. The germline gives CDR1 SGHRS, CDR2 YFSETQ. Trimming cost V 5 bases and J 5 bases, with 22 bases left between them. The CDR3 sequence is CASRMDRSYPLNEKLFF. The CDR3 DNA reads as TGCGCCAGCAGAATGGATCGGTCTTACCCATTGAATGAAAAACTGTTTTTT.

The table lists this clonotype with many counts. CDR3 coding DNA: TGTGCCAGCAGCCTCGACAGCCATCGCTTTCTAGATACGCAGTATTTT. Its protein is CASSLDSHRFLDTQYF. The chain is built from TRBV5-6 and TRBJ2-3; perhaps TRBD1 as D (5 bases). Germline values: CDR1 SGHDT, CDR2 YYEEEE. V lost 4 bases and J lost 5, with 20 bases in between. This CDR3 is 16 amino acids long.

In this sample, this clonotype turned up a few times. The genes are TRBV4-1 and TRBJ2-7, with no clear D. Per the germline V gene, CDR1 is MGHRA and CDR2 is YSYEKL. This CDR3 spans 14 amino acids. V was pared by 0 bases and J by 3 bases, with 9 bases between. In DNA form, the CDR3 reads TGCGCCAGCAGCCAAGATTATGGGGTCTACGAGCAGTACTTC. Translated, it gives CASSQDYGVYEQYF.

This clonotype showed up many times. The CDR3 spells CASSLSQWIGYYEQYF. CDR3 nucleotide sequence: TGTGCCAGCAGTTTATCGCAGTGGATAGGTTACTACGAGCAGTACTTC. The chain is built from TRBV12-3 or TRBV12-4 and TRBJ2-7; D remains unclear. The CDR3 consists of 16 residues. The V gene lost 2 bases and the J gene lost 3 bases, with 17 bases spanning the gap.

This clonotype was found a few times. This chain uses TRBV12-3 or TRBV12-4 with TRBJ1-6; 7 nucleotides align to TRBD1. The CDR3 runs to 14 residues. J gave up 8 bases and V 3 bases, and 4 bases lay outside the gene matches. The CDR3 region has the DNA TGTGCCAGCAGTTTCAGGGGGTTGTATTCACCCCTCCACTTT. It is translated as CASSFRGLYSPLHF.

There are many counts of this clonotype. CDR3 DNA: TGTGCCAGCAGTAGGACCGCGATAGGAGACGAGCAGTACTTC. Encoded protein: CASSRTAIGDEQYF. V is TRBV5-4 and J is TRBJ2-7; D gene ambiguous. Germline assignment: CDR1 SGHNT and CDR2 YYREEE (reference sequence). The CDR3 runs to 14 residues. Trimming took off 5 bases at V and 5 bases at J, with 17 bases between the two ends.

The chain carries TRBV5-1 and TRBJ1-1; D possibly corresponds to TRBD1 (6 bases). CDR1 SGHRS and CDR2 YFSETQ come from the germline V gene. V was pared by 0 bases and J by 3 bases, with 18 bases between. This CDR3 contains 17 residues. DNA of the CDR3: TGCGCCAGCAGCTTGGCCAGGTTGTGGCCAGGGGACACTGAAGCTTTCTTT. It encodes CASSLARLWPGDTEAFF.

CDR3 amino acids: CASSLLGTSGIRAYEQYF. CDR3 coding DNA: TGTGCCAGCAGTTTATTGGGGACTAGCGGGATTCGGGCTTACGAGCAGTACTTC. The gene calls are TRBV27 and TRBJ2-7; 13 bases fit TRBD2. The CDR3 consists of 18 residues. CDR1 is MNHEY and CDR2 is SMNVEV in the germline V gene (reference sequence). The V gene end was trimmed by 1 base and the J gene end by 4 bases; junction bases not matched to a gene: 10.

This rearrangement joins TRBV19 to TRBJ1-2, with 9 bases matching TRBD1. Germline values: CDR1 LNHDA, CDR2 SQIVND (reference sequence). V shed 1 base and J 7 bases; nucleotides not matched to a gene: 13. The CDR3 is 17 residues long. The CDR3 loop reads CASSIAPGTGTGRGYTF. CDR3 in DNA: TGTGCCAGTAGTATAGCCCCCGGGACAGGGACTGGTCGTGGCTACACCTTC.

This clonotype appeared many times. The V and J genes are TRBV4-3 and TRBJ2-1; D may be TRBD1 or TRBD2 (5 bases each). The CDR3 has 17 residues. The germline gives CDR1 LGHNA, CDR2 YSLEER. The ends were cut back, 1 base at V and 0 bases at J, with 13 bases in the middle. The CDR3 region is CASSQGPRESSYNEQFF. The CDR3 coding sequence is TGCGCCAGCAGCCAAGGTCCCAGGGAGAGCTCCTACAATGAGCAGTTCTTC.

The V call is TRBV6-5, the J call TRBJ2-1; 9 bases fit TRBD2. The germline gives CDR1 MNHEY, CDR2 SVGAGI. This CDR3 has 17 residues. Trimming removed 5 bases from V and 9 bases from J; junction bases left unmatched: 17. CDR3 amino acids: CASSDGLAGVESVEQFF. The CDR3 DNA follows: TGTGCCAGCAGTGACGGCTTAGCGGGAGTGGAATCGGTTGAGCAGTTCTTC.